This TCR beta chain appears in the sequencing data of a study of T cells in Graves' hyperthyroidism and ophthalmopathy. Broader study findings: Ophthalmopathy could be told apart from stable hyperthyroidism with a 13 V-J model. Expanded thyroid clonotypes (above 0.001) were mostly also found in blood.

The TCR beta CDR3 regions underwent amplification using RNA transcripts as the source. Using the HTBI primer set, a first-round RT-PCR was run on the TCR CDR3. TCRdb reanalysed the multiplex PCR reads using MiXCR and keeps one entry per CDR3 protein. Of fewer than 400,000 distinct CDR3 sequences detected, around 17% appear once; the ten largest clones hold around 34%. This clonotype showed up many times. The antigen is unknown. It was uncontrolled infection, other autoimmune disease, pregnancy or lactation that excluded patients. Diagnoses used clinical symptoms, serum thyroxine and TRAb, thyroid ultrasound and orbital computed tomography. The CDR3 runs to 14 residues. Germline V gene lookup returns CDR1 MNHNS and CDR2 SASEGT. V shed 6 bases, J shed 2 bases, and the junction held 3 bases outside the gene matches.

This clonotype was sampled from a young man with Graves' hyperthyroidism. The chain is built from TRBV6-1 and TRBJ2-7, with 11 bases fitting TRBD1. The source material was blood. The CDR3 sequence is CASRLGQGAYEQYF. The DNA of the CDR3 is TGTGCCAGCAGGCTGGGACAGGGGGCCTACGAGCAGTACTTC.